This T cell receptor (beta chain) was found in a study of T cells in Graves' hyperthyroidism and ophthalmopathy. Study-wide findings and caveats: By a 13 V-J model, ophthalmopathy was set apart from stable hyperthyroidism. Blood samples included most of the expanded thyroid clonotypes exceeding 0.001. The model anticipated ophthalmopathy a median about six months pre-onset.

Graves' hyperthyroidism is called stable when ophthalmopathy does not progress within 18 months. The TCR beta CDR3 regions underwent amplification using RNA transcripts as the source. The TCR CDR3 was amplified in a first-round RT-PCR using the HTBI primer set. TCRdb reprocessed the multiplex PCR reads with MiXCR, giving one entry per CDR3 protein. Here the sample spans 350,000 to 450,000 distinct CDR3 sequences, 11% to 15% being singletons. This clonotype was seen ten or more times. The antigen remains undetermined. This CDR3 is 14 amino acids long. Trimming removed 6 bases from V and 3 bases from J; junction bases left unmatched: 8. The germline CDR1 and CDR2 sequences are KGHSH and LQKENI.

The origin of this receptor is a woman aged 60 to 75 with Graves' hyperthyroidism. Sequenced: blood. This rearrangement joins TRBV18 to TRBJ2-7; 7 nucleotides align to TRBD1. The CDR3 loop reads CASSQPGQNYEQYF. The CDR3 region has the DNA TGTGCCAGCTCGCAGCCGGGACAGAACTACGAGCAGTACTTC.